This T cell receptor (beta chain) was obtained from a study of T cell responses to AZD1222 COVID-19 vaccine. In germline, CDR1 is LNHDA, CDR2 SQIVND (reference sequence). The CDR3 has 14 amino acids. V lost 5 bases, J lost 5 bases, and 15 bases lay in between. Only in-frame clones appear in the TCRdb table, and some are missing; sequencing was by immunoSEQ multiplex PCR. The data show tens of thousands of clones, more than 75% seen once. As concerns this clone: The antigen remains unidentified.

General study findings and limits: Repertoire sampling occurred only after the peak T cell response. Unmutated variant regions are reportedly targeted by nearly half of spike-specific TCRs. At study baseline, merely about 6 AZD1222 recipients were seropositive.

The specimen comprised peripheral blood, sampled 28 days after the second AZD1222 dose. The sequence derives from an adult who received the AZD1222 COVID-19 vaccine. This chain joins TRBV19 and TRBJ2-5, with D tentatively TRBD2 (6 bases). The CDR3 nucleotides are TGTGCCAGTAGTGCGGGACTTTCCAGGGAGACCCAGTACTTC. It specifies CASSAGLSRETQYF.